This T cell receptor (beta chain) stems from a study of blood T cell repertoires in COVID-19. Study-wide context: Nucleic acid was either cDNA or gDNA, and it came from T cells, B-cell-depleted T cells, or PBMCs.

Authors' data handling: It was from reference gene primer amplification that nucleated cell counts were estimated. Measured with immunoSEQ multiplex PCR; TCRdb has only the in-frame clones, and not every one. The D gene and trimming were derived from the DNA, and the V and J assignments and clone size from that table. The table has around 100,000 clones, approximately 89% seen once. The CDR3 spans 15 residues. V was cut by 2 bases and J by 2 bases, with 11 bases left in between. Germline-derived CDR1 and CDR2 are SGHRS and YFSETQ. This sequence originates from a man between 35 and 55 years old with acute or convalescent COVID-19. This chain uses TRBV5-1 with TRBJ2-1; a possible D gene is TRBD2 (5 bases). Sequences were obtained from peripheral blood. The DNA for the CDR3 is TGCGCCAGCAGCTTTAAGAGCGGACCCTACAATGAGCAGTTCTTC. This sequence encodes CASSFKSGPYNEQFF.